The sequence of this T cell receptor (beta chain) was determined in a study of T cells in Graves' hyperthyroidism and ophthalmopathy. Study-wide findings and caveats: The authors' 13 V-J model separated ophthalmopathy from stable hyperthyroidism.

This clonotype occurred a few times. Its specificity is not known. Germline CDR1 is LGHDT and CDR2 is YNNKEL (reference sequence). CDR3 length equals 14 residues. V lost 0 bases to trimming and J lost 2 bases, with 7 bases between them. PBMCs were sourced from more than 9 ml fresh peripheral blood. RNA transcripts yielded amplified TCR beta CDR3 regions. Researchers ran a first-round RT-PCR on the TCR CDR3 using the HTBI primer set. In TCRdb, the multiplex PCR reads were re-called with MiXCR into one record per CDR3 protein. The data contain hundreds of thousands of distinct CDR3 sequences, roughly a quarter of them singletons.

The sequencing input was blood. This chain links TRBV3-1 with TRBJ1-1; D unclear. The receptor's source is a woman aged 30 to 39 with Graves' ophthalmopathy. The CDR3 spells CASSQDRKNTEAFF. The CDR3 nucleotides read TGTGCCAGCAGCCAAGATAGGAAAAACACTGAAGCTTTCTTT. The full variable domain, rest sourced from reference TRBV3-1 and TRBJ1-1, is DTAVSQTPKYLVTQMGNDKSIKCEQNLGHDTMYWYKQDSKKFLKIMFSYNNKELIINETVPNRFSPKSPDKAHLNLHINSLELGDSAVYFCASSQDRKNTEAFFGQGTRLTVV.